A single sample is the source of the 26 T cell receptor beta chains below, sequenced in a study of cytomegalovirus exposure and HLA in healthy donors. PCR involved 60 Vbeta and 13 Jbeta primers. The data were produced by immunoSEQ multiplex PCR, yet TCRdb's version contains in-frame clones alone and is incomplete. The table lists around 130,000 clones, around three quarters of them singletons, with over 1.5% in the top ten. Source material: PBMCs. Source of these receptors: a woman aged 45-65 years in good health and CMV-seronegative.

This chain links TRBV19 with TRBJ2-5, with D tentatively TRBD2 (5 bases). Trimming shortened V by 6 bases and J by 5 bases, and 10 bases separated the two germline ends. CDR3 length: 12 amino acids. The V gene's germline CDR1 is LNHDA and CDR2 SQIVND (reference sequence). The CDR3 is CASSRGWETQYF. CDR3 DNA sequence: TGTGCCAGTAGCAGAGGGTGGGAGACCCAGTACTTC.

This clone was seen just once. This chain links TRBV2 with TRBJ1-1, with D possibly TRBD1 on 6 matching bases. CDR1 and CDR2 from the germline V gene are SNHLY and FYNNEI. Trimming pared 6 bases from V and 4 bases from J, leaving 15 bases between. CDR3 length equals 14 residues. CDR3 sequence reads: CASRRTDSRTEAFF. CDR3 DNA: TGTGCCAGCAGAAGAACGGACAGCCGCACTGAAGCTTTCTTT.

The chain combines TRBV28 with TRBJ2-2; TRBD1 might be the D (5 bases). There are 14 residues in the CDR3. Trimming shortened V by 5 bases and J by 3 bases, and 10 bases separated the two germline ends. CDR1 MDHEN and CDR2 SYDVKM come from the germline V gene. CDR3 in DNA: TGTGCCAGCAGTAACAACAGGTACACCGGGGAGCTGTTTTTT. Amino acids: CASSNNRYTGELFF.

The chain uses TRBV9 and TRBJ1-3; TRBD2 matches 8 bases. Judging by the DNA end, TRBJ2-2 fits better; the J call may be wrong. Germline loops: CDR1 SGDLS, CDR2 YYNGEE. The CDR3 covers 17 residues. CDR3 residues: CASSPRGGGVNTGELFF. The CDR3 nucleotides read TGTGCCAGCAGCCCCCGGGGGGGCGGGGTGAACACCGGGGAGCTGTTTTTT.

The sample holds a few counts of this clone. In DNA, the CDR3 is TGTGCCTGGTTCACACCGGGACAGCCGAACACTGAAGCTTTCTTT. It specifies CAWFTPGQPNTEAFF. This chain joins TRBV30 and TRBJ1-1; 7 nucleotides align to TRBD1. Germline V lookup: CDR1 GTSNPN, CDR2 SVGIG (reference sequence). Unmatched junction bases numbered 10, after V lost 5 bases and J lost 1 base. This CDR3 spans 15 amino acids.

The CDR3 is CASSLWGGGETQYF. The CDR3 coding sequence is TGTGCCAGCAGCTTGTGGGGGGGTGGGGAGACCCAGTACTTC. The rearrangement uses TRBV5-4 and TRBJ2-5; the match to TRBD2 covers 7 bases. Germline CDR1 reads SGHNT; CDR2 reads YYREEE (reference sequence). The V gene end was trimmed by 1 base and the J gene end by 5 bases; junction bases not matched to a gene: 5. The CDR3 is made up of 14 amino acids.

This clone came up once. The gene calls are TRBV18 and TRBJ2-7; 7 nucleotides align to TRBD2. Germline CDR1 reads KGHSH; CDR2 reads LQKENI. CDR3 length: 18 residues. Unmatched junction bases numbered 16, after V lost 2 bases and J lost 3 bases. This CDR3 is CASSPYGGRVGRDYEQYF. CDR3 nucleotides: TGTGCCAGCTCACCATACGGCGGCCGGGTGGGGAGGGACTACGAGCAGTACTTC. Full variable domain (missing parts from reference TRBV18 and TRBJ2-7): NAGVMQNPRHLVRRRGQEARLRCSPMKGHSHVYWYRQLPEEGLKFMVYLQKENIIDESGMPKERFSAEFPKEGPSILRIQQVVRGDSAAYFCASSPYGGRVGRDYEQYFGPGTRLTVT.

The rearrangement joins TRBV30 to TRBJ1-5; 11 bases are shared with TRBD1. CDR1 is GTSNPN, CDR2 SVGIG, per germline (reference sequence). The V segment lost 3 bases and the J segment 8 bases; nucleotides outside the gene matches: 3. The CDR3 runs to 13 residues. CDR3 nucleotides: TGTGCCTGGAGGGACAGGGGGCTTGAGCCCCAGCATTTT. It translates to CAWRDRGLEPQHF.

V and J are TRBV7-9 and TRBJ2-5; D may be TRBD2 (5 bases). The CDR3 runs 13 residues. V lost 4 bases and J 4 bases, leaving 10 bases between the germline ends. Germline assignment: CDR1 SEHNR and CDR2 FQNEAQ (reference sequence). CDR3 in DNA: TGTGCCAGCAGCTACAGCGGAGGAGAGACCCAGTACTTC. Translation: CASSYSGGETQYF.

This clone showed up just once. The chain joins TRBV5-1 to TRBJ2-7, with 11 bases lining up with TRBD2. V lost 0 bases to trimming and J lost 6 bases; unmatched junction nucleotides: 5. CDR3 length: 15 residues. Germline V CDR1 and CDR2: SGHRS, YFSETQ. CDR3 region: CASSLVPSGRTEQYF. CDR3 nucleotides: TGCGCCAGCAGCTTGGTACCTAGCGGGAGGACCGAGCAGTACTTC.

CDR3 DNA sequence: TGTGCCAGCAGCGTACGGGCAACTAATGAAAAACTGTTTTTT. It specifies CASSVRATNEKLFF. The chain joins TRBV9 to TRBJ1-4; no reliable D call. CDR1 is SGDLS and CDR2 is YYNGEE in the germline V gene. The CDR3 has 14 amino acids. The V and J ends lost 1 base and 0 bases respectively, with 4 bases between them.

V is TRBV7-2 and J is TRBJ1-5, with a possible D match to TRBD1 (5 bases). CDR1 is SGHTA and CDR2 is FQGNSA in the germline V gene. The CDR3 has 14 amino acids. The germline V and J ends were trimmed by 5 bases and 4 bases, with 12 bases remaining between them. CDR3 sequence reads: CASSPGLLNQPQHF. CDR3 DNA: TGTGCCAGCAGCCCGGGACTCTTAAATCAGCCCCAGCATTTT.

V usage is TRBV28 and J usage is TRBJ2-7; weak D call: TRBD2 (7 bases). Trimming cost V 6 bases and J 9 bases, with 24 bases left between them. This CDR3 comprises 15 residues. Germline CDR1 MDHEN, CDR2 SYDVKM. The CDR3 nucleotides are TGTGCCAGCAGCCTAGGGGGGGCCCAGGGCACTCGGCAGTACGTC. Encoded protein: CASSLGGAQGTRQYV.

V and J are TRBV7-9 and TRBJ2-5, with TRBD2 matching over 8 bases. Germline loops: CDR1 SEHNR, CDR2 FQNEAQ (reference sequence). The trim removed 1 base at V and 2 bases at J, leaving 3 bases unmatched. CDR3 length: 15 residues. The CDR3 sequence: CASSLGAGGQETQYF. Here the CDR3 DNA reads TGTGCCAGCAGCTTAGGTGCGGGAGGTCAAGAGACCCAGTACTTC. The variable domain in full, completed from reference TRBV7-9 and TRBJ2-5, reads DTGVSQNPRHKITKRGQNVTFRCDPISEHNRLYWYRQTLGQGPEFLTYFQNEAQLEKSRLLSDRFSAERPKGSFSTLEIQRTEQGDSAMYLCASSLGAGGQETQYFGPGTRLLVL.

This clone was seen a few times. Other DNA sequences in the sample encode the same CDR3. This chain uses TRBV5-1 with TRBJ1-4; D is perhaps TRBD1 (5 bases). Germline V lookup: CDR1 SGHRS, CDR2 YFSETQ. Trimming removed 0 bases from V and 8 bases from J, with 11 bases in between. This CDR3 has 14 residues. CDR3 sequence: CASSLGQGGEKLFF. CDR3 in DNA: TGCGCCAGCAGCTTGGGTCAGGGTGGCGAAAAACTGTTTTTT.

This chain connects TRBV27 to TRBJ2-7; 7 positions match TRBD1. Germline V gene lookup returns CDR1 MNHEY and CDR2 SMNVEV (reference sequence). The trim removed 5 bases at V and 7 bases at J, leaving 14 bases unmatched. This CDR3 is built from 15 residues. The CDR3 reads CASSVPSGQSGEQYV. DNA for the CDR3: TGTGCCAGCAGTGTCCCTTCGGGACAGTCAGGGGAGCAGTACGTC.

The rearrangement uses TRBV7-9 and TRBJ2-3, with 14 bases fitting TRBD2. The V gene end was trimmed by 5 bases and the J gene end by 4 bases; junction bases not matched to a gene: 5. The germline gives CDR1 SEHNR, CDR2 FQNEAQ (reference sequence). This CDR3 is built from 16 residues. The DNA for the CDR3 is TGTGCCAGCAGCCGACTAGCGGGAGGGTTGGCAGATACGCAGTATTTT. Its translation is CASSRLAGGLADTQYF.

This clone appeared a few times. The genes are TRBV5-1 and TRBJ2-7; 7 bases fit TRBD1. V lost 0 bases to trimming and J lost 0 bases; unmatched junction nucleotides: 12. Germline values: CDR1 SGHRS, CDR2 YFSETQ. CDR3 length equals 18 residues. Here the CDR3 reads CASSLATGTAVSSYEQYF. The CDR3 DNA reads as TGCGCCAGCAGCTTGGCTACCGGGACAGCTGTTAGCTCCTACGAGCAGTACTTC. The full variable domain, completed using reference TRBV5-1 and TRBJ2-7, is KAGVTQTPRYLIKTRGQQVTLSCSPISGHRSVSWYQQTPGQGLQFLFEYFSETQRNKGNFPGRFSGRQFSNSRSEMNVSTLELGDSALYLCASSLATGTAVSSYEQYFGPGTRLTVT.

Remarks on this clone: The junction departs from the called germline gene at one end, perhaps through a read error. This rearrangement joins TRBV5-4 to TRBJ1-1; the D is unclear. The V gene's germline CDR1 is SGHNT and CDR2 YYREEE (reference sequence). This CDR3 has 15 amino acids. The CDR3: CASCREGSLNPEAFF. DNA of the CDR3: TGTGCCAGCTGCCGGGAAGGGTCATTGAACCCTGAAGCTTTCTTT.

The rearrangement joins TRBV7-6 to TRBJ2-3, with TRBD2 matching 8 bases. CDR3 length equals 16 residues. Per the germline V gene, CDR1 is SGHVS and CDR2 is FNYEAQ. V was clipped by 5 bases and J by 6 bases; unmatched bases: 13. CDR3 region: CASSPGLAEKVDTQYF. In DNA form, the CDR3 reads TGTGCCAGCAGCCCAGGACTAGCAGAGAAGGTGGATACGCAGTATTTT.

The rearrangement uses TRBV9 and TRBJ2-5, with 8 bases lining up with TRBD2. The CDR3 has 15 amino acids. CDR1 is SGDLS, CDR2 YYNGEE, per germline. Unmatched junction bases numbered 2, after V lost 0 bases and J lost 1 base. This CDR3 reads CASSVDTSGQETQYF. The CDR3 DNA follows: TGTGCCAGCAGCGTAGACACTAGCGGCCAAGAGACCCAGTACTTC.

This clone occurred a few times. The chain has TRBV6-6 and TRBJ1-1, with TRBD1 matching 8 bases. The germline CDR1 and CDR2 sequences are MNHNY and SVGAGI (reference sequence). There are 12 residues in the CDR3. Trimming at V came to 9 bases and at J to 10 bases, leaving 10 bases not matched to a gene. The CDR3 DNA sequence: TGTGCCAGTGTGTGGTCAGGGGGCTTAGCTTTCTTT. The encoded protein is CASVWSGGLAFF.

CDR3 sequence (DNA): TGTGCCAGCAGCAAATCAAAGGGACTAGCGGGAGTCCGGGAGCAGTACTTC. As protein: CASSKSKGLAGVREQYF. The V call is TRBV28, the J call TRBJ2-7, with 14 positions matching TRBD2. V lost 6 bases, J lost 7 bases, and 14 bases stayed unmatched. The CDR3 totals 17 residues. Germline CDR1 and CDR2: MDHEN and SYDVKM. Together with reference TRBV28 and TRBJ2-7, the CDR3 gives the full variable domain: DVKVTQSSRYLVKRTGEKVFLECVQDMDHENMFWYRQDPGLGLRLIYFSYDVKMKEKGDIPEGYSVSREKKERFSLILESASTNQTSMYLCASSKSKGLAGVREQYFGPGTRLTVT.

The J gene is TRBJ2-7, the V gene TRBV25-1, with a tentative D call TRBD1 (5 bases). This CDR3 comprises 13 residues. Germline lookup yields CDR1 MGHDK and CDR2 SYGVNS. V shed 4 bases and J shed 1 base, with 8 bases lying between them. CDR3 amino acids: CASSVDSSYEQYF. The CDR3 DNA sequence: TGTGCCAGCAGTGTTGACAGTTCCTACGAGCAGTACTTC.

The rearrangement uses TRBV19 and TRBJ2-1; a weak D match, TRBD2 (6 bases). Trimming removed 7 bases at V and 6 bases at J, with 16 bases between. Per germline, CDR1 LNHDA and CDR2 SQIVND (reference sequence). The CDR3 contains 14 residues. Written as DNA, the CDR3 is TGTGCCAGTACTGAGGACTATTGGGGCAATGAGCAGTTCTTC. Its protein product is CASTEDYWGNEQFF.

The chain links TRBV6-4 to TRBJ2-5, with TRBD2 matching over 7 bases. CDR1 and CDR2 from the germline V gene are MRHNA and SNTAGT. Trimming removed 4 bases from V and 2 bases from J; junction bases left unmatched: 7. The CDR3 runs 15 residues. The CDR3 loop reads CASSGQSGGQETQYF. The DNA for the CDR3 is TGTGCCAGCAGTGGACAGTCCGGGGGGCAAGAGACCCAGTACTTC.